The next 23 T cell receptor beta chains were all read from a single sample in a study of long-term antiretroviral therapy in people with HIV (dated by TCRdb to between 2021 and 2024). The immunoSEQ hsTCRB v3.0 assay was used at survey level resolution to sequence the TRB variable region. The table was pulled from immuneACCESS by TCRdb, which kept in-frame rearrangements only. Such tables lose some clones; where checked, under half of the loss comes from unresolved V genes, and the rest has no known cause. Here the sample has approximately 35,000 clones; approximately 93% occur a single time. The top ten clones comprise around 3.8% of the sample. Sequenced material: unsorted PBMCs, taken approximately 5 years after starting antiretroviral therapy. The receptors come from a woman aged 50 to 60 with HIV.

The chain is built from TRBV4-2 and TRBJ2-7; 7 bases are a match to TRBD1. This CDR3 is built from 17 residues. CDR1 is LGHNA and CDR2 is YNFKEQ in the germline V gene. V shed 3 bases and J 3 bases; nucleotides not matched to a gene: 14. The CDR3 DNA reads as TGTGCCAGCAGCCATGGCATAACGGACAGGCGAATCTACGAGCAGTACTTC. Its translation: CASSHGITDRRIYEQYF.

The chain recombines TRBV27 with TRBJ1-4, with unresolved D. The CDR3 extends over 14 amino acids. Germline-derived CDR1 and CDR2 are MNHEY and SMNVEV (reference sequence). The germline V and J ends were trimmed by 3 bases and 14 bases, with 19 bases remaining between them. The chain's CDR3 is CASSFGPPMFGLFF. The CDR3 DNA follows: TGTGCCAGCAGTTTCGGGCCGCCTATGTTTGGCCTGTTTTTT.

CDR3 loop: CASSLAGLDYGYTF. In nucleotides, the CDR3 is TGTGCCAGCAGCTTGGCGGGGTTGGACTATGGCTACACCTTC. V gene TRBV7-2 combines with J gene TRBJ1-2; D uncertain. Trimming pared 3 bases from V and 3 bases from J, leaving 11 bases between. The germline V gene has CDR1 SGHTA and CDR2 FQGNSA. The CDR3 is made up of 14 amino acids.

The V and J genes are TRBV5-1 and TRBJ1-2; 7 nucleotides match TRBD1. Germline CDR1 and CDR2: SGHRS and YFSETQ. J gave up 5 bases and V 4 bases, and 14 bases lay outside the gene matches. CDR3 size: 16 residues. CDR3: CASSPGTADPLYGYTF. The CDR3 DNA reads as TGCGCCAGCAGCCCCGGGACAGCCGACCCTCTTTATGGCTACACCTTC. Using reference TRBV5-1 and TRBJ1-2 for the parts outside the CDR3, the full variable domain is KAGVTQTPRYLIKTRGQQVTLSCSPISGHRSVSWYQQTPGQGLQFLFEYFSETQRNKGNFPGRFSGRQFSNSRSEMNVSTLELGDSALYLCASSPGTADPLYGYTFGSGTRLTVV.

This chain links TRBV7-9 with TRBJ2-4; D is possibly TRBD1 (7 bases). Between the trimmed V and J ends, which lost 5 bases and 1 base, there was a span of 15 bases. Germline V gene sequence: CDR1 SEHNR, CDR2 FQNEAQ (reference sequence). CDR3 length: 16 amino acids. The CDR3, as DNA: TGTGCCAGCAGCGTTCTGCAGGGGGGTGCCAAAAACATTCAGTACTTC. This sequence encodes CASSVLQGGAKNIQYF.

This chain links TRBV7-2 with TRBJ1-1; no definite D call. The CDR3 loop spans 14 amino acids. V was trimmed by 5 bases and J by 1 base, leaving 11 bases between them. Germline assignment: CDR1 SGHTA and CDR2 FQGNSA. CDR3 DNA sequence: TGTGCCAGCAGCCGAATGACGGGGAACACTGAAGCTTTCTTT. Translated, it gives CASSRMTGNTEAFF. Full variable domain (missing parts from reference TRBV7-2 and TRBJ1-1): GAGVSQSPSNKVTEKGKDVELRCDPISGHTALYWYRQSLGQGLEFLIYFQGNSAPDKSGLPSDRFSAERTGGSVSTLTIQRTQQEDSAVYLCASSRMTGNTEAFFGQGTRLTVV.

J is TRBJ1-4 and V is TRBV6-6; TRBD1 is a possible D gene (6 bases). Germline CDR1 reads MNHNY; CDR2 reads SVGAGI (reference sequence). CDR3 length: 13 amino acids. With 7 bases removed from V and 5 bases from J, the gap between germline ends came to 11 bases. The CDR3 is CASKGGMNEKLFF. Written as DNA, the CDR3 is TGTGCCAGCAAGGGGGGAATGAATGAAAAACTGTTTTTT.

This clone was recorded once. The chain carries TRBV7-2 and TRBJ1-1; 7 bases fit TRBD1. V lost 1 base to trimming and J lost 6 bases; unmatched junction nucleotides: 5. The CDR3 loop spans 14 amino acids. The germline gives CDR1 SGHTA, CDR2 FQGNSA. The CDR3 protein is CASSLVPGGSEAFF. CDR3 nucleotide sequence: TGTGCCAGCAGCTTAGTCCCAGGGGGGTCTGAAGCTTTCTTT. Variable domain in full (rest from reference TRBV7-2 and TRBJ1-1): GAGVSQSPSNKVTEKGKDVELRCDPISGHTALYWYRQSLGQGLEFLIYFQGNSAPDKSGLPSDRFSAERTGGSVSTLTIQRTQQEDSAVYLCASSLVPGGSEAFFGQGTRLTVV.

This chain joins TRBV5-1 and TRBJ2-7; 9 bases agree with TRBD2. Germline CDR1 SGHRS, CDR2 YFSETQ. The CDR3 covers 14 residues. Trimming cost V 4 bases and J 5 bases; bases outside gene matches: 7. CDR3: CASSQGLASDEQYF. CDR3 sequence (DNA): TGCGCCAGCAGCCAGGGACTAGCTTCAGACGAGCAGTACTTC.

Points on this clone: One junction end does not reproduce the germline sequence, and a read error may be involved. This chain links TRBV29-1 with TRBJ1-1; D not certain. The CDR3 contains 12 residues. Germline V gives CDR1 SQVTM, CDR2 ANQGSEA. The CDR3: CSVEGLYTEAFF. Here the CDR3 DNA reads TGCAGCGTTGAAGGCCTTTACACGGAAGCTTTCTTT.

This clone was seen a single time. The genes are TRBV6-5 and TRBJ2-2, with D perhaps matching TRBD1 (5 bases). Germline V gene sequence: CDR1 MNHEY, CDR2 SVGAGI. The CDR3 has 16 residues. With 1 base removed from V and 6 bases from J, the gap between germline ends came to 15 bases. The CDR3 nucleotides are TGTGCCAGCAGTTACTTGGGCAGGGATAACGCCGGGGAGCTGTTTTTT. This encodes CASSYLGRDNAGELFF.

The CDR3 DNA is TGTGCCAGCAGCCAAGCTACAGGGTACCACACCATATATTTT. Translated: CASSQATGYHTIYF. The rearrangement links TRBV14 to TRBJ1-3; D is perhaps TRBD1 (6 bases). Germline V gene sequence: CDR1 SGHDN, CDR2 FVKESK. This CDR3 has 14 residues. V dropped 1 base and J dropped 8 bases, with 12 bases sitting between them.

CDR3 loop: CASSPGQGPQETQYF. The CDR3 DNA reads as TGCGCCAGCAGCCCGGGACAGGGGCCTCAAGAGACCCAGTACTTC. The chain has TRBV5-1 and TRBJ2-5; 10 bases fit TRBD1. Germline values: CDR1 SGHRS, CDR2 YFSETQ. V shed 4 bases and J 2 bases; nucleotides not matched to a gene: 5. There are 15 residues in the CDR3.

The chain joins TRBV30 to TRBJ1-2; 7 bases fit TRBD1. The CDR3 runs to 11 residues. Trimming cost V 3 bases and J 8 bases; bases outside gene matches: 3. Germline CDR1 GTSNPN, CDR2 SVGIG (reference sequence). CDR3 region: CAWRGRGGYTF. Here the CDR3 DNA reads TGTGCCTGGAGGGGCAGGGGGGGCTACACCTTC.

CDR3 sequence reads: CASKDRGLGEQYF. CDR3 nucleotides: TGTGCCAGCAAAGACAGGGGTCTCGGCGAGCAGTACTTC. V usage is TRBV2 and J usage is TRBJ2-7; 8 nucleotides match TRBD1. In germline, CDR1 is SNHLY, CDR2 FYNNEI. After removal of 7 bases from V and 6 bases from J, the junction contained 8 bases not matched to a gene. This CDR3 has 13 residues.

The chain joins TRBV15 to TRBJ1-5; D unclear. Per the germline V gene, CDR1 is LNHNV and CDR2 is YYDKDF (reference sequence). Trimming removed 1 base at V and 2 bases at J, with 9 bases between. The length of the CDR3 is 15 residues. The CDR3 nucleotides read TGTGCCACCAGCAGAGCTGCAGGCGGCAATCAGCCCCAGCATTTT. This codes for CATSRAAGGNQPQHF.

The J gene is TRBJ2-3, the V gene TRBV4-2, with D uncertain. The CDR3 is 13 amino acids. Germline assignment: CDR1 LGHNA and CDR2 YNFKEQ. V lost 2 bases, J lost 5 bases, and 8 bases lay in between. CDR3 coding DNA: TGTGCCAGCAGCCAACTTCTAGTAGATACGCAGTATTTT. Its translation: CASSQLLVDTQYF.

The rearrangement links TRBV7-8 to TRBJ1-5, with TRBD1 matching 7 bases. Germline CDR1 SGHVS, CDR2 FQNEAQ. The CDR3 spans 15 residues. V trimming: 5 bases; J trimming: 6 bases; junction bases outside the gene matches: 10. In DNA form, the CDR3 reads TGTGCCAGCAGCGCACGCGACAGGGAGGGTCAGCCCCAGCATTTT. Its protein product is CASSARDREGQPQHF.

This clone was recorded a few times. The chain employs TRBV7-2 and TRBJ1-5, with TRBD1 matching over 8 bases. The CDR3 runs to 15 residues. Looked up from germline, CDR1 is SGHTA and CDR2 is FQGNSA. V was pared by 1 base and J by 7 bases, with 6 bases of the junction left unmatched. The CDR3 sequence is CASSLGGTGGQPQHF. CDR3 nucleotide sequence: TGTGCCAGCAGCTTAGGGGGGACAGGCGGCCAGCCCCAGCATTTT.

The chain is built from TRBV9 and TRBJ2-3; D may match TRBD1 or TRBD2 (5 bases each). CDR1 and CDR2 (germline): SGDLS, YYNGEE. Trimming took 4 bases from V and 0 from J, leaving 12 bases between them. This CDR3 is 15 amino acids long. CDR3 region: CASSPWGGSTDTQYF. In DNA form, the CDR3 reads TGTGCCAGCAGCCCATGGGGCGGGAGCACAGATACGCAGTATTTT.

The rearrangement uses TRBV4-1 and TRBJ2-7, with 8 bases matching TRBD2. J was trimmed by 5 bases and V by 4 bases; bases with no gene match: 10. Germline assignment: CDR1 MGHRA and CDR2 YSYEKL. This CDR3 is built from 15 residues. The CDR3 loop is CASSLGGGNGNEQYF. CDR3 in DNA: TGCGCCAGCAGCCTCGGGGGGGGGAACGGGAACGAGCAGTACTTC.

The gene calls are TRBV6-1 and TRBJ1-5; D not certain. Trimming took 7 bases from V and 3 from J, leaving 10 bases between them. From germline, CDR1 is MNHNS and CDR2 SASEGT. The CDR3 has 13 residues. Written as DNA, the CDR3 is TGTGCCAGCAACACCAGAGCCAATCAGCCCCAGCATTTT. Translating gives CASNTRANQPQHF.

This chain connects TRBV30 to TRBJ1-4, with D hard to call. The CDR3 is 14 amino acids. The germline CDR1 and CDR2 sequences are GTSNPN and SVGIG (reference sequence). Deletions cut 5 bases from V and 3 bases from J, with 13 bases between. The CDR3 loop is CAWGRARANEKLFF. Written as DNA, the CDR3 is TGTGCCTGGGGGAGGGCAAGAGCTAATGAAAAACTGTTTTTT.